This TCR beta chain is from a study of shared clonotypes between healthy human individuals. Study details: For every donor, three CD4 naive, three CD4 memory, two CD8 naive and one CD8 memory plates were used.

Trimming stripped 4 bases from V and 6 bases from J, with 11 bases between. The germline V gene encodes CDR1 SGHTS and CDR2 YDEGEE. This CDR3 is 12 amino acids long. Deep-level settings were used for running the assay. TCRdb's copy holds only in-frame clones and misses some; the assay was immunoSEQ multiplex PCR. The sample has about 2.4 million clones, over 85% seen once. Among the donors, all were Caucasian adults who lived in Nashville, Tennessee. Subsets obtained from CD4+ cells comprised CD45RA+ naive and CD45RA-negative memory cells. The sample consisted of naive CD4+ T cells from PBMCs. The subset was: CD45RA+ positively selected. This chain joins TRBV5-8 and TRBJ2-7; perhaps TRBD2 as D (6 bases). The source of this sequence is a man in his late teens or twenties in good health. Some clones in this sample may be carry-over from other donors' samples. DNA of the CDR3: TGTGCCAGCAGCCCACGGGGACTCGAGCAGTACTTC. Translating gives CASSPRGLEQYF. The whole variable domain, filled in from reference TRBV5-8 and TRBJ2-7, reads EAGVTQSPTHLIKTRGQQATLRCSPISGHTSVYWYQQALGLGLQFLLWYDEGEERNRGNFPPRFSGRQFPNYSSELNVNALELEDSALYLCASSPRGLEQYFGPGTRLTVT.